Described below is a single T cell receptor (beta chain) sequence and its context. What it recognizes is unknown. With 5 bases clipped from V and 3 bases from J, the junction kept 3 bases outside the gene matches. This CDR3 comprises 14 residues. In germline, CDR1 is SGHAT, CDR2 FQNNGV. The data stem from a study of cytotoxic CD8 clonotypes in ibrutinib-treated CLL. Overall study findings and caveats: Public clonotypes occurred uncommonly; on treatment, they contracted or remained stable. Ibrutinib response saw clonality rise, and progression saw it return toward baseline.

With sequencing, the targeted depth ranged from 1 in 200,000 to 1 in 1 million T cells. The table came from immunoSEQ multiplex PCR; TCRdb's copy has only in-frame clones and leaves some out. The sample contains about 250,000 clones, 70% of which appear only once. The sample here was PBMCs, taken after 24 months of ibrutinib treatment. This clonotype was obtained from a human donor with chronic lymphocytic leukemia. The genes are TRBV11-2 and TRBJ2-5; 10 positions match TRBD2. CDR3 bases: TGTGCCAGCAGCCGAGGACTAGCGGAAGAGACCCAGTACTTC. It is translated as CASSRGLAEETQYF.